The 7 T cell receptor beta chains reported below all come from one sample, sequenced in a study of blood T cells in healthy people across ages. The second PCR ran roughly 6 to 11 cycles with a sample-barcoded 5' primer and J-beta primers. Each CDR3 protein gets one entry after TCRdb re-called the 5' RACE reads with MiXCR. The sample records over 1,300,000 distinct CDR3 sequences, approximately 60% being singletons. Sequences were obtained from blood. All receptors come from a man between 18 and 29 years old in good health.

The chain recombines TRBV12-3 or TRBV12-4 with TRBJ2-7, with D hard to call. The germline V and J ends were trimmed by 3 bases and 3 bases, with 9 bases remaining between them. This CDR3 has 13 amino acids. The CDR3 nucleotides read TGTGCCAGCAGTTTTCTAGGGAACTACGAGCAGTACTTC. Translated, it gives CASSFLGNYEQYF.

The rearrangement joins TRBV11-2 to TRBJ2-1, with unresolved D. The V gene's germline CDR1 is SGHAT and CDR2 FQNNGV. This CDR3 has 12 residues. V was shortened by 7 bases and J by 7 bases, with 11 bases between the two germline ends. CDR3 DNA: TGTGCCAGCAATTTAGTTGGTAATGAGCAGTTCTTC. Translated: CASNLVGNEQFF. Full variable domain (remainder filled in from reference TRBV11-2 and TRBJ2-1): EAGVAQSPRYKIIEKRQSVAFWCNPISGHATLYWYQQILGQGPKLLIQFQNNGVVDDSQLPKDRFSAERLKGVDSTLKIQPAKLEDSAVYLCASNLVGNEQFFGPGTRLTVL.

The chain recombines TRBV21-1 with TRBJ2-7; the table's D call of TRBD1 was not tested on the DNA. TRBV21-1 is assigned pseudogene status. The CDR3 has 17 residues. The CDR3 loop is CASSKRKDRSGAYEQYF. The CDR3 DNA reads as TGTGCCAGCAGCAAAAGAAAGGACAGGTCGGGTGCGTACGAGCAGTACTTC.

Turning to this clonotype: At one of its ends the junction is not consistent with the germline gene, which may arise from a read error. The chain recombines TRBV12-3 or TRBV12-4 with TRBJ1-2; 9 nucleotides align to TRBD1. The CDR3 runs 16 residues. The CDR3 reads CASSPSGTGFVYGHTF. The DNA for the CDR3 is TGTGCCAGCAGTCCTTCCGGGACAGGGTTCGTATATGGCCACACCTTC.

J is TRBJ2-3 and V is TRBV4-2, with TRBD2 identical over 9 bases. The CDR3 spans 18 residues. Germline lookup yields CDR1 LGHNA and CDR2 YNFKEQ. Unmatched junction bases numbered 11, after V lost 4 bases and J lost 0 bases. In nucleotides, the CDR3 is TGTGCCAGCAGCCCACCACCGGGACTAGCAGGAAGCACAGATACGCAGTATTTT. It codes for CASSPPPGLAGSTDTQYF.

This clonotype was observed a handful of times. The chain is built from TRBV7-2 and TRBJ1-5, with no clear D. The CDR3 contains 15 residues. Looked up from germline, CDR1 is SGHTA and CDR2 is FQGNSA. V lost 4 bases and J 8 bases, leaving 18 bases between the germline ends. CDR3 sequence reads: CASSSSLADSKPQHF. The DNA of the CDR3 is TGTGCCAGCAGCTCTTCCCTTGCGGATAGTAAGCCCCAGCATTTT.

This clonotype was counted a few times. The rearrangement links TRBV15 to TRBJ2-6; weak D call: TRBD2 (5 bases). V shed 0 bases and J shed 6 bases, with 18 bases lying between them. This CDR3 spans 18 amino acids. Germline V gene data show CDR1 as LNHNV and CDR2 as YYDKDF (reference sequence). The DNA of the CDR3 is TGTGCCACCAGCAGAGATTGGGCCACCAGACTAAAGGCCAACGTCCTGACTTTC. This sequence encodes CATSRDWATRLKANVLTF. Full variable domain (remainder filled in from reference TRBV15 and TRBJ2-6): DAMVIQNPRYQVTQFGKPVTLSCSQTLNHNVMYWYQQKSSQAPKLLFHYYDKDFNNEADTPDNFQSRRPNTSFCFLDIRSPGLGDTAMYLCATSRDWATRLKANVLTFGAGSRLTVL.